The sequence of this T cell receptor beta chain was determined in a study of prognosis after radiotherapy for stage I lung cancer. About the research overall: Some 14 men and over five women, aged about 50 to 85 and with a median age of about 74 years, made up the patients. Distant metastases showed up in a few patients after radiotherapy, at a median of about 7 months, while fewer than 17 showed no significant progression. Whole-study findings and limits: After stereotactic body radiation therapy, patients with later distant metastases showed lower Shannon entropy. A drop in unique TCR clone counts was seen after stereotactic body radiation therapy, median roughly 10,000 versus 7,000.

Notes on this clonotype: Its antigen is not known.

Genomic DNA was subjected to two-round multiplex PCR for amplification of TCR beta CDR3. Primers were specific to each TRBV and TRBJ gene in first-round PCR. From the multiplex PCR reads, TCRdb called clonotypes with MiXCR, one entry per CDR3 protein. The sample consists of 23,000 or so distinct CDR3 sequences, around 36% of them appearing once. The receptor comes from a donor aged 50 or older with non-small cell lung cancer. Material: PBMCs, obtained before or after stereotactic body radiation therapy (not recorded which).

CDR3 amino acids: CASSLSGLNYGYTF. The CDR3 DNA is TGTGCCAGCAGTCTAAGCGGGCTGAACTATGGCTACACCTTC. This sequence joins TRBV12-3 or TRBV12-4 and TRBJ1-2; D call uncertain. Deletions cut 5 bases from V and 2 bases from J, with 12 bases between. This CDR3 has 14 residues.